This T cell receptor beta chain was captured by sequencing in a study of T cell repertoires in ileal Crohn's disease. Across the study: Median disease duration was about eight years; around 35% smoked at surgery. TCRB immunosequencing input was about 520 nanograms of biopsy DNA per sample. From the surgical specimen's inflamed ileum, biopsies were taken as M0.

The CDR3 is 16 amino acids. The germline gives CDR1 SEHNR, CDR2 FQNEAQ (reference sequence). The junction had 8 bases not matched to a gene; V was cut back by 5 bases and J by 2 bases. Method: immunoSEQ multiplex PCR; TCRdb's copy keeps in-frame clones and lacks some. The sample consists of roughly 5,800 clones, around 80% of them appearing once. Time point denoted: inflamed ileum from the surgical specimen. Findings of the study overall: All patients with clonality above 26.8% had endoscopic recurrence.

Concerning this clone: The antigen is not known.

The chain is built from TRBV7-9 and TRBJ2-3; 9 positions match TRBD2. This clonotype was obtained from an adult with Crohn's disease. The sequencing input was ileal tissue. This CDR3 reads CASSPLVAGATDTQYF. The CDR3 DNA reads TGTGCCAGCAGCCCACTTGTAGCGGGGGCCACAGATACGCAGTATTTT.